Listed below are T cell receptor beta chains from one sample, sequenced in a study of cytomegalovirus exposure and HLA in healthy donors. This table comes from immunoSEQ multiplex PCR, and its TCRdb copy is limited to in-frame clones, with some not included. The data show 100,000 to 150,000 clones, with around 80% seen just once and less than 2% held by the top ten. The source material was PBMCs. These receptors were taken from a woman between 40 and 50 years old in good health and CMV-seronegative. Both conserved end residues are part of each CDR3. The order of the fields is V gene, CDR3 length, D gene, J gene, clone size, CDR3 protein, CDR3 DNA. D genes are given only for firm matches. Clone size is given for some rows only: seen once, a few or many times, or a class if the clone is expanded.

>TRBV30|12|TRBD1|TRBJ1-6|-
CAWSKQGSPLHF
TGTGCCTGGAGTAAACAGGGGTCACCCCTCCACTTT
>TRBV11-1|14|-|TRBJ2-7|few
CASSFQSGLYEQYF
TGTGCCAGCAGCTTTCAATCAGGGCTCTACGAGCAGTACTTC
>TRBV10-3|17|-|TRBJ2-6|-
CAIRGRQGTAGANVLTF
TGTGCCATCAGGGGCCGGCAGGGGACGGCTGGGGCCAACGTCCTGACTTTC
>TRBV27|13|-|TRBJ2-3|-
CASSLNGQTTQYF
TGTGCCAGCAGTCTAAATGGACAGACTACGCAGTATTTT
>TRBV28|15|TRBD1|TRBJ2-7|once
CASSTGGQGSGEQYF
TGTGCCAGCAGCACCGGAGGACAGGGGTCTGGGGAGCAGTACTTC
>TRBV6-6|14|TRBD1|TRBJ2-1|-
CASSPRDRYNEQFF
TGTGCCAGCAGTCCGAGGGACAGGTACAATGAGCAGTTCTTC
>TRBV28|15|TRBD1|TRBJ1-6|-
CASTSQTGDLSPLHF
TGTGCCAGCACAAGTCAAACAGGGGACCTTTCACCCCTCCACTTT
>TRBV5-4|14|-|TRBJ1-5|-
CASSAGPDNQPQHF
TGTGCCAGCAGCGCGGGACCTGATAATCAGCCCCAGCATTTT
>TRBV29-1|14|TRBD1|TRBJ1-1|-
CSVQGQGASTEAFF
TGCAGCGTTCAAGGACAGGGGGCGAGCACTGAAGCTTTCTTT
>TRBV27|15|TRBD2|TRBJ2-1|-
CASSFSSGGYNEQFF
TGTGCCAGCAGTTTCTCTAGCGGTGGGTACAATGAGCAGTTCTTC
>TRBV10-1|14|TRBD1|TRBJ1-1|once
CASNNRGANTEAFF
TGCGCCAGCAACAACAGGGGGGCGAACACTGAAGCTTTCTTT
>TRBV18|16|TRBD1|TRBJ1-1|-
CASSRPGTAWNTEAFF
TGTGCCAGCTCTAGGCCCGGGACAGCTTGGAACACTGAAGCTTTCTTT
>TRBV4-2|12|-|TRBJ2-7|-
CASSPQGYEQYF
TGTGCCAGCAGCCCTCAGGGCTACGAGCAGTACTTC
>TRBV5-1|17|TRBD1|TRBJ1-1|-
CASSLRDRATMNTEAFF
TGCGCCAGCAGCTTGAGGGACAGGGCCACCATGAACACTGAAGCTTTCTTT
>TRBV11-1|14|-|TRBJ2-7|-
CASSLALPAYEQYF
TGTGCCAGCAGCTTAGCGCTACCTGCCTACGAGCAGTACTTC
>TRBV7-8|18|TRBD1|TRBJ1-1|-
CASSLVGGQGALGTEAFF
TGTGCCAGCAGCTTAGTGGGCGGGCAGGGGGCTCTGGGCACTGAAGCTTTCTTT
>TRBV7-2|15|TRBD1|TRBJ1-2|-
CASTLLAHQGDGYTF
TGTGCCAGCACCTTACTCGCCCATCAGGGGGATGGCTACACCTTC
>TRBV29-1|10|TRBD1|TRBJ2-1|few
CSTRGNEQFF
TGCAGCACCAGGGGGAATGAGCAGTTCTTC
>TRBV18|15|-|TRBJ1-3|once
CASSPYPGSGNTIYF
TGTGCCAGCTCACCATACCCAGGCTCTGGAAACACCATATATTTT
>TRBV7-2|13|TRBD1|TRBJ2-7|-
CASSLQGAGEQYF
TGTGCCAGCAGCTTACAGGGGGCCGGAGAGCAGTACTTC
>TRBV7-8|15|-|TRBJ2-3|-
CASSPRRIEIDTQYF
TGTGCCAGCAGTCCTAGACGGATCGAGATAGATACGCAGTATTTT
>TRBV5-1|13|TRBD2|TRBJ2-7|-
CASSTAGAYEQYF
TGCGCCAGCAGCACGGCGGGGGCCTACGAGCAGTACTTC
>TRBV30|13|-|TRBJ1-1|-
CAWSVLGGTEAFF
TGTGCCTGGAGTGTACTAGGGGGCACTGAAGCTTTCTTT
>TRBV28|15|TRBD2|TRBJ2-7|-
CASIDPLAGVYEQYF
TGTGCCAGCATAGACCCCCTAGCGGGAGTCTACGAGCAGTACTTC
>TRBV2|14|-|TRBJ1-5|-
CASHAEIQGQPQHF
TGTGCCAGTCACGCTGAAATACAGGGCCAGCCCCAGCATTTT
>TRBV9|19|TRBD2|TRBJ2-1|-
CASSVAQGSGGSSYNEQFF
TGTGCCAGCAGCGTAGCTCAAGGTAGCGGGGGGAGCTCCTACAATGAGCAGTTCTTC
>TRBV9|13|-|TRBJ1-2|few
CASSPEDTDGYTF
TGTGCCAGCAGCCCCGAGGACACAGATGGCTACACCTTC
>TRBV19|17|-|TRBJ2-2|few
CASSRVQLAANTGELFF
TGTGCCAGTAGTAGAGTCCAACTAGCAGCGAACACCGGGGAGCTGTTTTTT
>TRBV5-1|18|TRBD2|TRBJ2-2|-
CASSPRSVAGGVPGELFF
TGCGCCAGCAGCCCCAGGTCCGTAGCGGGAGGAGTTCCCGGGGAGCTGTTTTTT
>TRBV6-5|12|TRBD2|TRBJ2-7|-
CASGGVAYEQYF
TGTGCCAGCGGGGGGGTCGCCTACGAGCAGTACTTC
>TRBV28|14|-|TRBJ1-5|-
CASSLQISNQPQHF
TGTGCCAGCAGTTTACAGATTAGCAATCAGCCCCAGCATTTT
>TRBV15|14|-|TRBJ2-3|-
CATSRGLHSDTQYF
TGTGCCACCAGCAGAGGACTTCATTCAGATACGCAGTATTTT
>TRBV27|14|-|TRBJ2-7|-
CASSETAAVYEQYF
TGTGCCAGCAGCGAGACGGCGGCGGTATACGAGCAGTACTTC
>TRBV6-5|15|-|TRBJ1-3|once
CASSSTAASGNTIYF
TGTGCCAGCAGTTCGACAGCAGCCTCTGGAAACACCATATATTTT
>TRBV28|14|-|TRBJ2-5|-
CASSLSGAEETQYF
TGTGCCAGCAGTTTGTCAGGGGCCGAGGAGACCCAGTACTTC
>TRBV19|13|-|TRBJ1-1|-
CASSIAVNTEAFF
TGTGCCAGTAGTATTGCGGTAAACACTGAAGCTTTCTTT
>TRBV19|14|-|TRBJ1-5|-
CASSNQGWNQPQHF
TGTGCCAGTAGTAACCAGGGTTGGAATCAGCCCCAGCATTTT
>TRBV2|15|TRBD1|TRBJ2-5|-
CASSRQRGPEETQYF
TGTGCCAGCAGCCGCCAAAGGGGGCCTGAAGAGACCCAGTACTTC
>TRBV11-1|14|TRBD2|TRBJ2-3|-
CASRTSGGGDTQYF
TGTGCCAGCAGGACTAGCGGGGGAGGAGATACGCAGTATTTT
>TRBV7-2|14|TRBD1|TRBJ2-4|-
CASSLAGGENIQYF
TGTGCCAGCAGCTTGGCAGGGGGCGAAAACATTCAGTACTTC
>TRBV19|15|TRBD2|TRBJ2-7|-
CASSMRASGSYEQYF
TGTGCCAGTAGTATGAGGGCTAGCGGGAGCTACGAGCAGTACTTC
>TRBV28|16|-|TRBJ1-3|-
CASSRPRGSSGNTIYF
TGTGCCAGCAGTCGCCCCCGGGGGAGCTCTGGAAACACCATATATTTT
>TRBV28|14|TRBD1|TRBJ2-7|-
CASSSGQGPYEQYF
TGTGCCAGCAGTTCAGGACAGGGTCCCTACGAGCAGTACTTC
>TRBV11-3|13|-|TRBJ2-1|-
CASSLDVSSSQFF
TGTGCCAGCAGCTTAGATGTTTCTAGTAGTCAGTTCTTC
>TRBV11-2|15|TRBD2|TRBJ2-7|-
CASSLGLAGGGEQYF
TGTGCCAGCAGCTTAGGGCTAGCGGGGGGTGGCGAGCAGTACTTC
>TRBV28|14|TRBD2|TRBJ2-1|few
CASNSGGRVNEQFF
TGTGCCAGTAACTCTGGCGGGAGAGTGAATGAGCAGTTCTTC
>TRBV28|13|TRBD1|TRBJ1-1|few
CASSSRGDSEAFF
TGTGCCAGCAGTTCCAGGGGGGACTCTGAAGCTTTCTTT
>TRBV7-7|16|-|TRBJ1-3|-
CASISLRAARVNTIYF
TGTGCCAGCATATCTCTCAGGGCCGCTAGGGTGAACACCATATATTTT
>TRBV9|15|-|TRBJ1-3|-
CASSVMTGSGNTIYF
TGTGCCAGCAGCGTAATGACAGGCTCTGGAAACACCATATATTTT
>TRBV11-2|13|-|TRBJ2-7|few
CASSLSSSYEQYF
TGTGCCAGCAGCCTATCAAGCTCCTACGAGCAGTACTTC
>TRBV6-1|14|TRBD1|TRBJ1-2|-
CASSAEGTVYGYTF
TGTGCCAGCAGCGCAGAAGGGACAGTATATGGCTACACCTTC
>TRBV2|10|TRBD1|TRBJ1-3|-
CAVQGATIYF
TGTGCCGTCCAGGGGGCTACCATATATTTT
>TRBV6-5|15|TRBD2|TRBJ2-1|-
CASSQTSGIYNEQFF
TGTGCCAGCAGTCAGACTAGCGGAATCTACAATGAGCAGTTCTTC
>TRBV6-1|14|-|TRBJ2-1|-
CASSVKYPVDEQFF
TGTGCCAGCAGCGTGAAGTACCCAGTGGATGAGCAGTTCTTC
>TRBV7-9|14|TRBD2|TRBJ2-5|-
CASSGPTAGETQYF
TGTGCCAGCAGCGGCCCGACAGCGGGGGAGACCCAGTACTTC
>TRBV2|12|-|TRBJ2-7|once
CASSEAVYEQYF
TGTGCCAGCAGTGAGGCCGTTTACGAGCAGTACTTC